This TCR beta chain was sequenced for a study of OX40 agonist ivuxolimab in advanced cancers. The overall study: Dose-escalation patients had hepatocellular carcinoma, melanoma, renal cell or head and neck cancer. Findings and caveats of the study: On average, a greater number of expanded clones characterised CD8+ T cells relative to CD4+. Some nonresponders also had low normalized T-cell clonal expansion.

This clone was recorded once. What it binds is not known. The repertoire was sequenced with immunoSEQ multiplex PCR; TCRdb's copy has only in-frame clones and lacks some. The sample consists of roughly 82,000 clones, around 92% of them appearing once. Germline values: CDR1 MDHEN, CDR2 SYDVKM. The length of the CDR3 is 13 residues. V was pared by 7 bases and J by 4 bases, with 13 bases between. The sequences come from CD4+ or CD8+ T cells sorted from blood, collected in a trial of the OX40 agonist ivuxolimab. V gene TRBV28 combines with J gene TRBJ1-1; D unclear. This sequence originates from an adult with an advanced solid tumor such as melanoma, head and neck, liver or kidney cancer. CDR3 coding DNA: TGTGCCAGCACCTCCAGAGGGCGCACTGAAGCTTTCTTT. Translation: CASTSRGRTEAFF.